The source of this T cell receptor beta chain is a study of PD-1 blockade in classical Hodgkin lymphoma. Whole-study results and caveats: Complete responders started with a diversity level that resembled newly diagnosed patients at baseline.

Some clones are missing from TCRdb's copy, which holds only in-frame ones; the method was immunoSEQ multiplex PCR. The repertoire holds tens of thousands of clones, with roughly nine tenths as singletons. Time point denoted: cycle 4 day 1 (C4D1), after 5 to 7 weeks of nivolumab. Each patient experienced a relapse that followed autologous stem cell transplantation, and brentuximab vedotin exposure varied. Relapsed/refractory classical Hodgkin lymphoma patients had complete, partial or progressive responses. The V gene lost 4 bases and the J gene lost 2 bases, with 14 bases spanning the gap. The CDR3 sequence is 15 residues long. CDR1 and CDR2 from the germline V gene are SGHRS and YFSETQ. Comments on this clone: No antigen is known for it.

The material sequenced was peripheral blood mononuclear cells (PBMCs), taken before the fourth cycle of nivolumab. The TCR sequence derives from a human donor with classical Hodgkin lymphoma. The chain joins TRBV5-1 to TRBJ2-3; a possible D gene is TRBD2 (6 bases). For the CDR3, the DNA is TGCGCCAGCAGCCACTTAGCGGAGTTCACAGATACGCAGTATTTT. Protein sequence: CASSHLAEFTDTQYF.